This T cell receptor beta chain was found in a study of shared clonotypes between healthy human individuals. Broader study findings: Generation probabilities were higher for clonotypes shared across all four sorted-subset donors than for unshared ones. What rarefaction showed was incomplete sorted-subset sequencing despite large depth.

Concerning this clone: The antigen is unknown.

The CDR3 runs 14 residues. The germline gives CDR1 MNHNY, CDR2 SVGAGI (reference sequence). The junction had 5 bases not matched to a gene; V was cut back by 2 bases and J by 6 bases. The table came from immunoSEQ multiplex PCR; TCRdb's copy has only in-frame clones and leaves some out. The sample lists roughly 1,100,000 clones; about 75% were seen once. This TCR derives from a man younger than 35 in good health. V usage is TRBV6-6 and J usage is TRBJ2-7, with 9 bases identical to TRBD1. Source material: memory CD4+ T cells sorted from blood. Subset reported: CD45RA-negative fraction. CDR3 bases: TGTGCCAGCAGTTACGGGACAGGGTTGGCCGAGCAGTACTTC. This codes for CASSYGTGLAEQYF.